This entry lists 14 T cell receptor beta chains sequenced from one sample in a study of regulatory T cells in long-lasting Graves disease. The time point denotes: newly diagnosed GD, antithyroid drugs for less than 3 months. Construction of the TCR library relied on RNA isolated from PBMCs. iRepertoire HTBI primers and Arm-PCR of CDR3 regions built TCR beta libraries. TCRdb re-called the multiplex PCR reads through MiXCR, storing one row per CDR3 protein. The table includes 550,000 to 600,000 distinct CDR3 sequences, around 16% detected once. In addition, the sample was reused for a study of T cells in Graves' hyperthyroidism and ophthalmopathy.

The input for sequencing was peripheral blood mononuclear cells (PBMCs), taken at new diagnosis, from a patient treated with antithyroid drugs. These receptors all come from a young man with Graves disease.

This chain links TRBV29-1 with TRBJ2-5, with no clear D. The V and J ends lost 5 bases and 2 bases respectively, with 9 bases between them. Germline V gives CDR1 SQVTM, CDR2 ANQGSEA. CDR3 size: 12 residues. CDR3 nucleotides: TGCAGCGTTTGTGACTCTCAAGAGACCCAGTACTTC. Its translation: CSVCDSQETQYF. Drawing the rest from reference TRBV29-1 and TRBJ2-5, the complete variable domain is SAVISQKPSRDICQRGTSLTIQCQVDSQVTMMFWYRQQPGQSLTLIATANQGSEATYESGFVIDKFPISRPNLTFSTLTVSNMSPEDSSIYLCSVCDSQETQYFGPGTRLLVL.

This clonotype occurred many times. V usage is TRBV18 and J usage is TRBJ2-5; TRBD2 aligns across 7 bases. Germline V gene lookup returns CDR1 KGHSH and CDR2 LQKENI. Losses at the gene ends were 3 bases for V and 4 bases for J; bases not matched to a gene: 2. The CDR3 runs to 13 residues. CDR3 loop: CASSPGEGETQYF. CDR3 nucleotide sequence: TGTGCCAGCTCACCCGGGGAGGGAGAGACCCAGTACTTC.

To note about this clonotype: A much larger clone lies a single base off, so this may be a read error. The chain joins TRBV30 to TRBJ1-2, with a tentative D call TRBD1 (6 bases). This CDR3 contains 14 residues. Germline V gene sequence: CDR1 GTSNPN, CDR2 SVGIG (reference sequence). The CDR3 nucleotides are TGTGCCAGGAGTCATCAGGGGAGCGGCTATGGCTACACCTTC. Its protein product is CARSHQGSGYGYTF.

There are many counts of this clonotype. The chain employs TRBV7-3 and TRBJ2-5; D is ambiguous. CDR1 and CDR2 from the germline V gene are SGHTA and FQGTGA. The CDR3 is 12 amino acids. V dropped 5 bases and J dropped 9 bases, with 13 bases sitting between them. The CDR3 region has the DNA TGTGCCAGCAGCCCCGGCGGAGTGGCCCAGTACTTC. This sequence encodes CASSPGGVAQYF.

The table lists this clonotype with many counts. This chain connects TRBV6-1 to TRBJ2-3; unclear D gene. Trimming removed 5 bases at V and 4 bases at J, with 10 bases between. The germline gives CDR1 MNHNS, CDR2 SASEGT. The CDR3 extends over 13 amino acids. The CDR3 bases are TGTGCCAGCAGTACTGGCGTCCCAGATACGCAGTATTTT. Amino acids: CASSTGVPDTQYF.

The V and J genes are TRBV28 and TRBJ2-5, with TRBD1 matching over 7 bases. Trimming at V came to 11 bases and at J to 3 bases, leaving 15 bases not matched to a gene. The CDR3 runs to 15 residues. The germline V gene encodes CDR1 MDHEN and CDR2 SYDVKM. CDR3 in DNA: TGTGCCCAAACCGAAGGGGGCCGACCAGAAGAGACCCAGTACTTC. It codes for CAQTEGGRPEETQYF.

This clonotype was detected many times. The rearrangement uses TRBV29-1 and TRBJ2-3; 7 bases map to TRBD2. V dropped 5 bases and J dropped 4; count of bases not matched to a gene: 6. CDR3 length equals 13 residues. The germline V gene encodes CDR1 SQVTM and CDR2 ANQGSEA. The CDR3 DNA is TGCAGCGTTTGGGCCCGGGGGGCAGATACGCAGTATTTT. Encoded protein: CSVWARGADTQYF.

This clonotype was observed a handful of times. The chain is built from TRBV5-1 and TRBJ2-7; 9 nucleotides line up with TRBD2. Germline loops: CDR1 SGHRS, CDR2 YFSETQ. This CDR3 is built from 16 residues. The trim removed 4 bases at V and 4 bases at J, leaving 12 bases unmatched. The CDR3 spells CASSLESSGRSYEQYF. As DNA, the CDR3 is TGCGCCAGCAGCCTGGAGAGTAGCGGGAGAAGTTACGAGCAGTACTTC.

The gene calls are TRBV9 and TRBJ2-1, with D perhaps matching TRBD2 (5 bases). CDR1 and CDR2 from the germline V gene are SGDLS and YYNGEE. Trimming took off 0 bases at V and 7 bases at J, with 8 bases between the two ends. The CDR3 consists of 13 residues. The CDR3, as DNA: TGTGCCAGCAGCGTAGGATCGGGGAATGAGCAGTTCTTC. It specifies CASSVGSGNEQFF. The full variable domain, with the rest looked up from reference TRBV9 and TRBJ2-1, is DSGVTQTPKHLITATGQRVTLRCSPRSGDLSVYWYQQSLDQGLQFLIQYYNGEERAKGNILERFSAQQFPDLHSELNLSSLELGDSALYFCASSVGSGNEQFFGPGTRLTVL.

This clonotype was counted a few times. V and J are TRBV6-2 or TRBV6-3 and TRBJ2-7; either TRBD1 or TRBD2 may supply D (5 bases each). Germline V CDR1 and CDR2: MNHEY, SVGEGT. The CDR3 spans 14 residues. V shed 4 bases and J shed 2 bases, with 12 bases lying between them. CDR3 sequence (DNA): TGTGCCAGCAGTTTCCGTCGGGGACCCTACGAGCAGTACTTC. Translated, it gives CASSFRRGPYEQYF.

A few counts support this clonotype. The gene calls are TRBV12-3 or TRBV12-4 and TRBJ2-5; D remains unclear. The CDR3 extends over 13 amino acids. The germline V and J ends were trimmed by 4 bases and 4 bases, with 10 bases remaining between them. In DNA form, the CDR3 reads TGTGCCAGCAGTTCCAGCGAGCCAGAGACCCAGTACTTC. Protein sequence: CASSSSEPETQYF.

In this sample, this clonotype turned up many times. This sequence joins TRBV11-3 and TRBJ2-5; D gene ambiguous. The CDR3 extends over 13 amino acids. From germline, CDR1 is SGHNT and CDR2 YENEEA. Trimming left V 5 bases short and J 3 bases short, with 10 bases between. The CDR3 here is CASSRNSKETQYF. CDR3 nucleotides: TGTGCCAGCAGCCGTAATTCCAAAGAGACCCAGTACTTC.

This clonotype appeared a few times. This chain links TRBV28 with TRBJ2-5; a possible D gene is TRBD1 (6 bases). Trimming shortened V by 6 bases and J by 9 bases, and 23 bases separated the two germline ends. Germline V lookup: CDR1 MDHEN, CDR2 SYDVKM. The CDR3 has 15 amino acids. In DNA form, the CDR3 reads TGTGCCAGCAGCTCACAGCAGGGGCCGCGAGGGTCCCAGTACTTC. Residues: CASSSQQGPRGSQYF.

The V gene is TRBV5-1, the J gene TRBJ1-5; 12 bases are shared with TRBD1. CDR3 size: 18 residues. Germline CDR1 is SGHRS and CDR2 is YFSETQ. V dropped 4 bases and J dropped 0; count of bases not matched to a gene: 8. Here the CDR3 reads CASSPGTGGYYSNQPQHF. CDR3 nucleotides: TGCGCCAGCAGCCCAGGGACAGGGGGCTATTATAGCAATCAGCCCCAGCATTTT.